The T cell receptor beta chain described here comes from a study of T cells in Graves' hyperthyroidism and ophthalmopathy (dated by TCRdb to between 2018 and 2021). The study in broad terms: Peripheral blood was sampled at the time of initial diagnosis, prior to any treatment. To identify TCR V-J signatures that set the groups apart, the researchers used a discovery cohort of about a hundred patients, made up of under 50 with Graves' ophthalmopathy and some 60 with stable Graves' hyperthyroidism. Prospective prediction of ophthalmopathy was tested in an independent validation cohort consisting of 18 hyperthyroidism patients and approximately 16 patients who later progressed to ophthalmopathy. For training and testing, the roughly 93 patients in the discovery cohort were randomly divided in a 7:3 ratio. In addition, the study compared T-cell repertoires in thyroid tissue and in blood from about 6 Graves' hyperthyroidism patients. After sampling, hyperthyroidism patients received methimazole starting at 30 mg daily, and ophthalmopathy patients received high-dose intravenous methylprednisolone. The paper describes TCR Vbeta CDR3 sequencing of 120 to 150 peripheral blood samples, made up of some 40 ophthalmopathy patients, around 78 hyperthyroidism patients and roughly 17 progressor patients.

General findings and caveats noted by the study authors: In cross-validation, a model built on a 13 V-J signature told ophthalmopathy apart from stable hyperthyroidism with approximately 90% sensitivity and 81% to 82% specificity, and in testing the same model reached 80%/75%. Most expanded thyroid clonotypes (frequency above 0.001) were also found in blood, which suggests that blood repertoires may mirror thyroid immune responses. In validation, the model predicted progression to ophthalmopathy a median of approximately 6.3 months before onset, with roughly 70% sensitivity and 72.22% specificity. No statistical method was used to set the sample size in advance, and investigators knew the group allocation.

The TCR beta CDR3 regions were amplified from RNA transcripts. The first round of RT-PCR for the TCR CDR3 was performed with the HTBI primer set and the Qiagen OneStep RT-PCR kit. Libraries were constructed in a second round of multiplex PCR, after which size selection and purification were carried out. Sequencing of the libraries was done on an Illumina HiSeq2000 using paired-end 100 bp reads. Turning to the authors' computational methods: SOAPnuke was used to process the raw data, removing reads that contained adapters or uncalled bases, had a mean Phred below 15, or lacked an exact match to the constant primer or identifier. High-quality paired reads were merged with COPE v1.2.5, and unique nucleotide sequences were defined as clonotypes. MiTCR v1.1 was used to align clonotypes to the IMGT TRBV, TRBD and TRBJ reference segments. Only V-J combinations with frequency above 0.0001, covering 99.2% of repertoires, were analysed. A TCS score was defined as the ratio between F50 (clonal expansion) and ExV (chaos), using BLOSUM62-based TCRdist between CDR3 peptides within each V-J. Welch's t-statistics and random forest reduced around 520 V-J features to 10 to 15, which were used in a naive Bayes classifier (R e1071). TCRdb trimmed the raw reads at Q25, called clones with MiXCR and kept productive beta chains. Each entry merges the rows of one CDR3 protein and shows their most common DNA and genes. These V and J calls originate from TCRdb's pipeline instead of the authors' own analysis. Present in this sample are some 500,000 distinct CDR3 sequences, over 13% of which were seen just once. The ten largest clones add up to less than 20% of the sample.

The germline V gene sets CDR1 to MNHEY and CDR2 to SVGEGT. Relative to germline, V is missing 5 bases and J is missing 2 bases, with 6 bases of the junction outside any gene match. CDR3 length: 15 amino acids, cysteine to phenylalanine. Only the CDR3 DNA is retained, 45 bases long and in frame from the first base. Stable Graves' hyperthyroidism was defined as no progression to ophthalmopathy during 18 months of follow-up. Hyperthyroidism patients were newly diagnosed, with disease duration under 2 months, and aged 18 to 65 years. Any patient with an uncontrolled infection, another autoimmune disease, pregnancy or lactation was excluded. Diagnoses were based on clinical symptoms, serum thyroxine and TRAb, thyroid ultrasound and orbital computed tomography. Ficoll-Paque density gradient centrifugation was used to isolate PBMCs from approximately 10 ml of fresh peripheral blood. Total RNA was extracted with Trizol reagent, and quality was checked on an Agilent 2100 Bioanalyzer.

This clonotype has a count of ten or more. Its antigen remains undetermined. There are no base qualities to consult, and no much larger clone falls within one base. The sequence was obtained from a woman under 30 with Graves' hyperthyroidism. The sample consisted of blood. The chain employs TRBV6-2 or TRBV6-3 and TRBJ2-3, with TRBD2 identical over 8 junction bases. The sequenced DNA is TGTGCCAGCAGTCAAAGCGGGGGACTCACAGATACGCAGTATTTT. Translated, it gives CASSQSGGLTDTQYF.